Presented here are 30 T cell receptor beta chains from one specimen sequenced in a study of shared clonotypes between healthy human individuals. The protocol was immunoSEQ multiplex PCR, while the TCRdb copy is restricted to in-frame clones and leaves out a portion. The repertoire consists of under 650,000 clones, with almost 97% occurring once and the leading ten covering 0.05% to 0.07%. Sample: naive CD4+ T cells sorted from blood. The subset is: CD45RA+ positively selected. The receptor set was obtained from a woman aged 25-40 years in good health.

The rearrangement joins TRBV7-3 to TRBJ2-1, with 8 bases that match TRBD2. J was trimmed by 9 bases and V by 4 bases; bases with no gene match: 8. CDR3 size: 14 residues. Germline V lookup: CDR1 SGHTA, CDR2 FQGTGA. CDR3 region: CASSSGLARSEQFF. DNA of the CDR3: TGTGCCAGCAGCTCCGGACTAGCAAGAAGTGAGCAGTTCTTC.

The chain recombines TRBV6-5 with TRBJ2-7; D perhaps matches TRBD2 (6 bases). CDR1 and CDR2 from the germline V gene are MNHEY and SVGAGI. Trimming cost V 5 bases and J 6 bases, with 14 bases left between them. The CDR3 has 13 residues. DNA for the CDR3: TGTGCCAGCAGTGGACTATTCCGACGCGAGCAGTACTTC. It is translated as CASSGLFRREQYF.

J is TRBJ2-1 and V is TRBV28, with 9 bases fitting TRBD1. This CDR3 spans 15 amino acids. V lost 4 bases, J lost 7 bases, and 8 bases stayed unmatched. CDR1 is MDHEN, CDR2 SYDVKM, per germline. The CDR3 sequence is CASSSLGQGRNEQFF. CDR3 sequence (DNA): TGTGCCAGCAGTTCGCTGGGACAGGGACGGAATGAGCAGTTCTTC.

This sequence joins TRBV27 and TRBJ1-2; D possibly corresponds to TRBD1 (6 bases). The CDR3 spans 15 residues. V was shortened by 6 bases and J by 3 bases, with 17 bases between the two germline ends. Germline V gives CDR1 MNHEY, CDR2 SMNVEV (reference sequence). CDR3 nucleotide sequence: TGTGCCAGCAGCTCAGGGGCCGGAGGGGACTATGGCTACACCTTC. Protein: CASSSGAGGDYGYTF.

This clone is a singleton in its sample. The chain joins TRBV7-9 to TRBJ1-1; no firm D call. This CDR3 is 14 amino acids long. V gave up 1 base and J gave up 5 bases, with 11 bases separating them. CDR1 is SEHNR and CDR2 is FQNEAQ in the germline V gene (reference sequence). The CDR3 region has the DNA TGTGCCAGCAGCTTAGGTCAGGCTTGGACTGAAGCTTTCTTT. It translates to CASSLGQAWTEAFF.

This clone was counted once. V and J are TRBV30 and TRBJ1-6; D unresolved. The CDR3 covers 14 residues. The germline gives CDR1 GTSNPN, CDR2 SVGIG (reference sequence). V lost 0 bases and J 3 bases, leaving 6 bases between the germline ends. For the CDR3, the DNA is TGTGCCTGGAGTGTGGCTGACTATAATTCACCCCTCCACTTT. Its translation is CAWSVADYNSPLHF.

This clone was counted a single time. The CDR3 region is CASSRTFLPGLLSYEQYF. The CDR3, as DNA: TGCGCCAGCAGCCGAACATTTCTCCCGGGACTCCTTTCCTACGAGCAGTACTTC. The chain recombines TRBV4-1 with TRBJ2-7; possibly TRBD2 for D (6 bases). The V gene's germline CDR1 is MGHRA and CDR2 YSYEKL. V gave up 4 bases and J gave up 1 base, with 23 bases separating them. The CDR3 runs 18 residues.

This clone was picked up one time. In DNA form, the CDR3 reads TGTGCCAGCAGGACAGGGAGCGAGACCCAGTACTTC. This codes for CASRTGSETQYF. The V call is TRBV2, the J call TRBJ2-5, with 7 nucleotides matching TRBD1. Germline CDR1 reads SNHLY; CDR2 reads FYNNEI. V shed 6 bases, J shed 5 bases, and the junction held 3 bases outside the gene matches. CDR3 length: 12 amino acids.

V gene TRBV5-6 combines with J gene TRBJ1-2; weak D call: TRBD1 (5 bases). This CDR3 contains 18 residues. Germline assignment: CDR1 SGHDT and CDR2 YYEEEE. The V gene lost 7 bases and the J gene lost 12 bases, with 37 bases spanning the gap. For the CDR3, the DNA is TGTGCCAGCGATCCTAGGTTTGGGGGTCGCCCTCGCTACCCCTTCGACACCTTC. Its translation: CASDPRFGGRPRYPFDTF.

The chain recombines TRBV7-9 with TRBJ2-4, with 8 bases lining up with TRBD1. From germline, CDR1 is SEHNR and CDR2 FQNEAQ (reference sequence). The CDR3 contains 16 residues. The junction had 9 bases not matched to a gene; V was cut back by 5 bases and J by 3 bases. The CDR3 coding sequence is TGTGCCAGCAGCGATAGAACAGGGGGAGGCAAAAACATTCAGTACTTC. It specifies CASSDRTGGGKNIQYF.

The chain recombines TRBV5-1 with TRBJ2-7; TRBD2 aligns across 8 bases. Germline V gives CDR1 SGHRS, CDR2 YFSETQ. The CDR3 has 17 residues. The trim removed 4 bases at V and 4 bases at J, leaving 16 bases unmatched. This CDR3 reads CASSPPYLGRALYEQYF. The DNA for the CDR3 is TGCGCCAGCAGCCCTCCCTATCTCGGGAGGGCCTTATACGAGCAGTACTTC.

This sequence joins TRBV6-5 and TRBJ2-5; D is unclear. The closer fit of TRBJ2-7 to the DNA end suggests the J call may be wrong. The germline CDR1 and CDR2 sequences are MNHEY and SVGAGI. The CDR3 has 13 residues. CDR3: CASSQGFNYEQYF. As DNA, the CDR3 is TGTGCCAGCAGTCAAGGGTTCAACTACGAGCAGTACTTC.

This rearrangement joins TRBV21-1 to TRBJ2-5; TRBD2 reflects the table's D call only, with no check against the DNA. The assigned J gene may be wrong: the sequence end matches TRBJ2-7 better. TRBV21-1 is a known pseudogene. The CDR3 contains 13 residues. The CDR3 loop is CASSLSVSYEQYF. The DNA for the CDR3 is TGTGCCAGCAGCCTTTCCGTATCCTACGAGCAGTACTTC.

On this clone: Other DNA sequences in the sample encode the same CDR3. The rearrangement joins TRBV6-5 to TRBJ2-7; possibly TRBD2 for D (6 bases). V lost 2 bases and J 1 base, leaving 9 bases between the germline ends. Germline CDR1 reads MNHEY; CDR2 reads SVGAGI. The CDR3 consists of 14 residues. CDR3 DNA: TGTGCCAGCAGTTACGCGGGATCATCCTACGAGCAGTACTTC. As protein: CASSYAGSSYEQYF.

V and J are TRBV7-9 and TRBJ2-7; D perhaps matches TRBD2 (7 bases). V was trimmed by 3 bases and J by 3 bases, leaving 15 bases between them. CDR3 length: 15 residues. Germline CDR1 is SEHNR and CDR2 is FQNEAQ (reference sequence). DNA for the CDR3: TGTGCCAGCAGCTTGGGAGGGGGGACTGACTACGAGCAGTACTTC. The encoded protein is CASSLGGGTDYEQYF.

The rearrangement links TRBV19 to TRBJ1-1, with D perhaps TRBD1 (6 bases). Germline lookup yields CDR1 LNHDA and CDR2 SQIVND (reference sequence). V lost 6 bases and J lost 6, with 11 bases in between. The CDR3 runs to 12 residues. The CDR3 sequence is CASRQPGAEAFF. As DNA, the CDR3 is TGTGCCAGTAGACAACCAGGGGCTGAAGCTTTCTTT.

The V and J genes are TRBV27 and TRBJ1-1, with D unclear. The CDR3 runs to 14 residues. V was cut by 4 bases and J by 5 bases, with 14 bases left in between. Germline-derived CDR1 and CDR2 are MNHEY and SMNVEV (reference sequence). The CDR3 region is CASSSSRRKTEAFF. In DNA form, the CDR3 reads TGTGCCAGCAGTTCCTCCAGGAGGAAGACTGAAGCTTTCTTT.

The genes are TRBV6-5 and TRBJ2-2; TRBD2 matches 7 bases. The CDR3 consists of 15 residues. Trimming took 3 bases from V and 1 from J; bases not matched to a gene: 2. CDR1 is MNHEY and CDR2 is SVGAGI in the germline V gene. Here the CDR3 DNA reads TGTGCCAGCAGTTATGGCGGGGGGAACACCGGGGAGCTGTTTTTT. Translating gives CASSYGGGNTGELFF.

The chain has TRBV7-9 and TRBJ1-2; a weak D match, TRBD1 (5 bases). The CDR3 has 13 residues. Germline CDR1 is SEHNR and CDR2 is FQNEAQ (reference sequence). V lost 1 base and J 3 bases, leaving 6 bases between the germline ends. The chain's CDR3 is CASSLVGDYGYTF. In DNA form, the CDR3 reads TGTGCCAGCAGCTTAGTAGGGGACTATGGCTACACCTTC.

The DNA for the CDR3 is TGTGCCAGCAGCCCGGTCTTTCGAAGCTCCTACAATGAGCAGTTCTTC. It is translated as CASSPVFRSSYNEQFF. The chain joins TRBV5-4 to TRBJ2-1; D gene unclear. Between the trimmed V and J ends, which lost 4 bases and 0 bases, there was a span of 14 bases. The CDR3 covers 16 residues. The germline CDR1 and CDR2 sequences are SGHNT and YYREEE (reference sequence).

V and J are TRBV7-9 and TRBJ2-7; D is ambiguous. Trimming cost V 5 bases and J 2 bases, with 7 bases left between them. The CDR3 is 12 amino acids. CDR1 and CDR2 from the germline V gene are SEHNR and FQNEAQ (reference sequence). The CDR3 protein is CASSPSAYEQYF. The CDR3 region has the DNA TGTGCCAGCAGCCCGTCGGCCTACGAGCAGTACTTC.

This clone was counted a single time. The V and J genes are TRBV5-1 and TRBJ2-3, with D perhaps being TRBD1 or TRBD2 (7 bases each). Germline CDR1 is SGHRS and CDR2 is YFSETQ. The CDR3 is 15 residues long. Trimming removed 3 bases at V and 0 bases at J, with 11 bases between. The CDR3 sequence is CASSSRGGSTDTQYF. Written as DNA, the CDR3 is TGCGCCAGCAGCTCCAGGGGGGGTAGCACAGATACGCAGTATTTT.

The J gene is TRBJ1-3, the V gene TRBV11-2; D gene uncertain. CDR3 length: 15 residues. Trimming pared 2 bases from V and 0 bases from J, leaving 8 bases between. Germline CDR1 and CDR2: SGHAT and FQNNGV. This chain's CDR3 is CASSLLAISGNTIYF. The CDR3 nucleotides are TGTGCCAGCAGCTTATTGGCAATCTCTGGAAACACCATATATTTT.

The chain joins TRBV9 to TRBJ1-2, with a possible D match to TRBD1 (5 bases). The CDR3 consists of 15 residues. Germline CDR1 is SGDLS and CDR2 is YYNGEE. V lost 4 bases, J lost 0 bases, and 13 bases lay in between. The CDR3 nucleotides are TGTGCCAGCAGCAAGGGGACGGACTCTAACTATGGCTACACCTTC. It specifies CASSKGTDSNYGYTF.

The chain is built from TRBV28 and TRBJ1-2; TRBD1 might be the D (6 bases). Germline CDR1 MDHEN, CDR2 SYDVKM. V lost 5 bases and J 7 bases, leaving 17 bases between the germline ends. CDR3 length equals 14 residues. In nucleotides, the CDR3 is TGTGCCAGCAGTCCACATCGACAGGACGGTGGCTACACCTTC. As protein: CASSPHRQDGGYTF.

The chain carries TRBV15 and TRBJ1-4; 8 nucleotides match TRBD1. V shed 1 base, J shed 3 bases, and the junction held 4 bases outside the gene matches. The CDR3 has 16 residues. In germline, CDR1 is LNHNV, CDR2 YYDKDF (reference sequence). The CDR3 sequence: CATSRGQGASNEKLFF. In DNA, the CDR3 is TGTGCCACCAGCAGAGGGCAGGGGGCATCTAATGAAAAACTGTTTTTT.

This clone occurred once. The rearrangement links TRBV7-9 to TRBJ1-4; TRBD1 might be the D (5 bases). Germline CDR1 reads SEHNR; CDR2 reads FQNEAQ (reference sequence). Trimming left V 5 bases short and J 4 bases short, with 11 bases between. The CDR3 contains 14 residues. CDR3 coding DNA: TGTGCCAGCAGCGAGACAGTTAGTAATGAAAAACTGTTTTTT. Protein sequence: CASSETVSNEKLFF. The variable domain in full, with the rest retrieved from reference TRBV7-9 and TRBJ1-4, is DTGVSQNPRHKITKRGQNVTFRCDPISEHNRLYWYRQTLGQGPEFLTYFQNEAQLEKSRLLSDRFSAERPKGSFSTLEIQRTEQGDSAMYLCASSETVSNEKLFFGSGTQLSVL.

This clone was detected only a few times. CDR3: CASVGTGGGYGYTF. In DNA, the CDR3 is TGTGCCAGCGTGGGAACAGGGGGCGGCTATGGCTACACCTTC. The chain combines TRBV7-9 with TRBJ1-2; 9 bases map to TRBD1. J lost 4 bases, V lost 8 bases, and 8 bases had no gene match. Germline lookup yields CDR1 SEHNR and CDR2 FQNEAQ (reference sequence). The CDR3 spans 14 residues.

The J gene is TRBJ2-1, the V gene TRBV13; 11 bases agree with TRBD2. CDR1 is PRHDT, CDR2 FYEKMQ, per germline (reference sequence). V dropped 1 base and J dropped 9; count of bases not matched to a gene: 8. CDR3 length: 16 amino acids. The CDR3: CASSLVPSLAGVEQFF. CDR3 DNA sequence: TGTGCCAGCAGCTTAGTCCCCTCACTAGCGGGAGTTGAGCAGTTCTTC.

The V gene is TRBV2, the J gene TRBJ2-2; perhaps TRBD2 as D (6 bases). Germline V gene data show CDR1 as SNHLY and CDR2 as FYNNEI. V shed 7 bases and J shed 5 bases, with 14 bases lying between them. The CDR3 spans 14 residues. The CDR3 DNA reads TGTGCCAGCACTGGCGGGACTCGGACCGGGGAGCTGTTTTTT. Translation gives CASTGGTRTGELFF.